The 30 T cell receptor beta chains listed next were all sequenced from one sample in a study of OX40 agonist ivuxolimab in advanced cancers. TCRdb keeps only in-frame clones here, not all; method: immunoSEQ multiplex PCR. The sample consists of 85,000 to 95,000 clones, approximately 89% of them appearing once. The sequencing here drew on CD4+ or CD8+ T cells sorted from blood, taken in a trial of the OX40 agonist ivuxolimab. These receptors were obtained from an adult with an advanced solid tumor such as melanoma, head and neck, liver or kidney cancer.

The J gene is TRBJ1-1, the V gene TRBV28; D uncertain. Trimming took 2 bases from V and 1 from J, leaving 8 bases between them. The CDR3 sequence is 14 residues long. Germline V gene lookup returns CDR1 MDHEN and CDR2 SYDVKM. CDR3 sequence reads: CASSLVQRNTEAFF. The CDR3 bases are TGTGCCAGCAGTTTAGTACAGAGGAACACTGAAGCTTTCTTT.

The CDR3 spells CASREGPRYEKLFF. CDR3 nucleotides: TGTGCCAGCAGAGAGGGGCCTCGCTACGAAAAACTGTTTTTT. J is TRBJ1-4 and V is TRBV6-1, with a weak D call TRBD1 (5 bases). Germline loops: CDR1 MNHNS, CDR2 SASEGT. CDR3 length: 14 amino acids. Trimming cost V 6 bases and J 8 bases, with 16 bases left between them.

The chain combines TRBV7-9 with TRBJ1-4, with D unresolved. CDR1 is SEHNR, CDR2 FQNEAQ, per germline (reference sequence). The V gene lost 8 bases and the J gene lost 3 bases, with 4 bases spanning the gap. The CDR3 runs 11 residues. CDR3 region: CASFPNEKLFF. DNA of the CDR3: TGTGCCAGCTTTCCTAATGAAAAACTGTTTTTT.

The chain employs TRBV27 and TRBJ2-3; D call uncertain. The CDR3 loop spans 16 amino acids. Germline V lookup: CDR1 MNHEY, CDR2 SMNVEV (reference sequence). With 4 bases removed from V and 2 bases from J, the gap between germline ends came to 16 bases. CDR3 in DNA: TGTGCCAGCAGTTCCCCCAACCGAGTTAACACAGATACGCAGTATTTT. It specifies CASSSPNRVNTDTQYF.

The V gene is TRBV18, the J gene TRBJ1-5, with 9 bases fitting TRBD1. CDR1 KGHSH and CDR2 LQKENI come from the germline V gene. This CDR3 has 15 amino acids. V was pared by 2 bases and J by 4 bases, with 3 bases of the junction left unmatched. The CDR3 DNA follows: TGTGCCAGCTCACCAGGGACAGGGAATAATCAGCCCCAGCATTTT. Translation gives CASSPGTGNNQPQHF.

The chain uses TRBV6-6 and TRBJ1-1; D remains unclear. Germline CDR1 MNHNY, CDR2 SVGAGI (reference sequence). V lost 7 bases and J lost 0, with 9 bases in between. The CDR3 is made up of 13 amino acids. The CDR3 DNA sequence: TGTGCCAGCATCCCCACCGTGAACACTGAAGCTTTCTTT. Translation gives CASIPTVNTEAFF.

This clone was found once. V and J are TRBV5-4 and TRBJ2-7, with 10 bases identical to TRBD1. This CDR3 has 15 residues. Unmatched junction bases numbered 3, after V lost 1 base and J lost 2 bases. CDR1 SGHNT and CDR2 YYREEE come from the germline V gene (reference sequence). CDR3 in DNA: TGTGCCAGCAGCTTGCCGGGACAGGGGACCTACGAGCAGTACTTC. Translated, it gives CASSLPGQGTYEQYF.

The rearrangement joins TRBV18 to TRBJ1-2; 9 bases agree with TRBD1. This CDR3 is built from 15 residues. V was clipped by 3 bases and J by 2 bases; unmatched bases: 4. Germline assignment: CDR1 KGHSH and CDR2 LQKENI. The DNA for the CDR3 is TGTGCCAGCTCACCCAGGACAGGGGTGAACTATGGCTACACCTTC. Translating gives CASSPRTGVNYGYTF. The complete variable domain, with remaining parts taken from reference TRBV18 and TRBJ1-2, reads NAGVMQNPRHLVRRRGQEARLRCSPMKGHSHVYWYRQLPEEGLKFMVYLQKENIIDESGMPKERFSAEFPKEGPSILRIQQVVRGDSAAYFCASSPRTGVNYGYTFGSGTRLTVV.

The J gene is TRBJ1-3, the V gene TRBV5-1; D gene unclear. Germline lookup yields CDR1 SGHRS and CDR2 YFSETQ. The CDR3 extends over 13 amino acids. V dropped 0 bases and J dropped 4 bases, with 5 bases sitting between them. CDR3 sequence (DNA): TGCGCCAGCAGCTTGGGGGAGGGAAACACCATATATTTT. Encoded protein: CASSLGEGNTIYF.

This clone was observed a single time. J is TRBJ1-4 and V is TRBV5-1; D is possibly TRBD1 (6 bases). CDR3 length equals 17 residues. V was trimmed by 2 bases and J by 0 bases, leaving 14 bases between them. Germline values: CDR1 SGHRS, CDR2 YFSETQ. The CDR3 DNA sequence: TGCGCCAGCAGCTTTAGGGGGATTCCTGCAACTAATGAAAAACTGTTTTTT. It encodes CASSFRGIPATNEKLFF.

V is TRBV7-9 and J is TRBJ2-7, with D possibly TRBD2 on 6 matching bases. Germline CDR1 and CDR2: SEHNR and FQNEAQ (reference sequence). The CDR3 spans 16 residues. Trimming removed 2 bases at V and 5 bases at J, with 19 bases between. The CDR3 spells CASSLLGRQARDEQYF. Written as DNA, the CDR3 is TGTGCCAGCAGCTTATTAGGGAGGCAGGCTAGGGACGAGCAGTACTTC.

V usage is TRBV9 and J usage is TRBJ2-5, with 7 positions matching TRBD1. Germline values: CDR1 SGDLS, CDR2 YYNGEE. CDR3 length: 19 residues. V shed 0 bases, J shed 0 bases, and the junction held 14 bases outside the gene matches. This CDR3 reads CASSVAPRGSGGYQETQYF. The CDR3 DNA sequence: TGTGCCAGCAGCGTAGCACCTCGAGGCTCAGGGGGTTACCAAGAGACCCAGTACTTC.

V usage is TRBV19 and J usage is TRBJ1-1, with no clear D. V was clipped by 3 bases and J by 0 bases, with 8 bases between them. CDR1 is LNHDA, CDR2 SQIVND, per germline (reference sequence). This CDR3 comprises 14 residues. CDR3: CASSIPGLNTEAFF. In DNA, the CDR3 is TGTGCCAGTAGTATCCCCGGCCTGAACACTGAAGCTTTCTTT.

The CDR3, as DNA: TGTGCCACCGACCGGGGGGACAACTACGAGCAGTACTTC. This translates into CATDRGDNYEQYF. The chain has TRBV2 and TRBJ2-7; D might be TRBD2 (7 bases). Trimming took 10 bases from V and 3 from J, leaving 16 bases between them. The germline V gene has CDR1 SNHLY and CDR2 FYNNEI. The CDR3 contains 13 residues.

The chain combines TRBV27 with TRBJ2-7; D remains ambiguous. The CDR3 consists of 14 residues. CDR1 is MNHEY, CDR2 SMNVEV, per germline (reference sequence). V was cut by 0 bases and J by 4 bases, with 10 bases left in between. CDR3 region: CASSLSGLGYEQYF. CDR3 DNA: TGTGCCAGCAGTTTATCCGGGTTAGGGTACGAGCAGTACTTC.

The CDR3 DNA reads as TGTGCCAGCAGCTTAGATCGAGACCAAGAGACCCAGTACTTC. Its protein product is CASSLDRDQETQYF. The rearrangement uses TRBV11-2 and TRBJ2-5; D unclear. The length of the CDR3 is 14 residues. V gave up 0 bases and J gave up 0 bases, with 5 bases separating them. CDR1 is SGHAT, CDR2 FQNNGV, per germline. The full variable domain, with the rest looked up from reference TRBV11-2 and TRBJ2-5, is EAGVAQSPRYKIIEKRQSVAFWCNPISGHATLYWYQQILGQGPKLLIQFQNNGVVDDSQLPKDRFSAERLKGVDSTLKIQPAKLEDSAVYLCASSLDRDQETQYFGPGTRLLVL.

The rearrangement uses TRBV9 and TRBJ1-5; unclear D gene. The ends were cut back, 3 bases at V and 2 bases at J, with 12 bases in the middle. The CDR3 extends over 15 amino acids. Germline loops: CDR1 SGDLS, CDR2 YYNGEE. This CDR3 reads CASSGDGEGNQPQHF. The CDR3 DNA reads TGTGCCAGCAGCGGCGACGGGGAGGGCAATCAGCCCCAGCATTTT.

The genes are TRBV9 and TRBJ2-5; D may be TRBD2 (6 bases). CDR3 length: 14 amino acids. Germline lookup yields CDR1 SGDLS and CDR2 YYNGEE. V was trimmed by 3 bases and J by 1 base, leaving 10 bases between them. CDR3 sequence reads: CASSGRDSQETQYF. CDR3 bases: TGTGCCAGCAGCGGTCGGGACTCCCAAGAGACCCAGTACTTC.

This chain uses TRBV6-5 with TRBJ1-1; D gene unclear. Trimming left V 6 bases short and J 1 base short, with 6 bases between. Germline assignment: CDR1 MNHEY and CDR2 SVGAGI. The CDR3 has 12 residues. The CDR3 sequence is CASSSENTEAFF. The CDR3 region has the DNA TGTGCCAGCAGCTCCGAGAACACTGAAGCTTTCTTT.

The chain joins TRBV27 to TRBJ1-1; 10 nucleotides line up with TRBD1. J lost 4 bases, V lost 2 bases, and 13 bases had no gene match. In germline, CDR1 is MNHEY, CDR2 SMNVEV (reference sequence). This CDR3 has 18 residues. The CDR3 nucleotides read TGTGCCAGCAGTTTAGACCGGACAGGGGGACTGGGGGGCACTGAAGCTTTCTTT. Translation: CASSLDRTGGLGGTEAFF.

This clone was found once. The V call is TRBV5-1, the J call TRBJ2-1, with TRBD2 matching 9 bases. This CDR3 spans 16 amino acids. V lost 0 bases and J lost 2; bases outside the gene matches: 3. Germline V lookup: CDR1 SGHRS, CDR2 YFSETQ. CDR3 amino acids: CASSLGLAVTYNEQFF. The CDR3 coding sequence is TGCGCCAGCAGCTTGGGACTAGCGGTTACCTACAATGAGCAGTTCTTC.

The chain combines TRBV4-1 with TRBJ1-4; TRBD1 is a possible D gene (5 bases). V lost 0 bases, J lost 10 bases, and 15 bases lay in between. The length of the CDR3 is 15 residues. The germline gives CDR1 MGHRA, CDR2 YSYEKL. The CDR3 nucleotides read TGCGCCAGCAGCCAAGATATCAGGGACGTCGGAAAACTGTTTTTT. Its protein is CASSQDIRDVGKLFF.

This rearrangement joins TRBV27 to TRBJ1-4; D is possibly TRBD1 (5 bases). This CDR3 has 15 residues. Deletions cut 2 bases from V and 0 bases from J, with 7 bases between. Germline CDR1 is MNHEY and CDR2 is SMNVEV (reference sequence). CDR3 loop: CASSLQGATNEKLFF. In DNA form, the CDR3 reads TGTGCCAGCAGTTTACAGGGCGCAACTAATGAAAAACTGTTTTTT.

The chain combines TRBV29-1 with TRBJ2-7; D unclear. Germline CDR1 reads SQVTM; CDR2 reads ANQGSEA. CDR3 length: 14 residues. The V gene lost 4 bases and the J gene lost 7 bases, with 20 bases spanning the gap. CDR3 bases: TGCAGCGTTGTAGGGCTTCACCAGCAAGGGGAGCAGTACTTC. Encoded protein: CSVVGLHQQGEQYF.

The rearrangement uses TRBV9 and TRBJ1-1, with D hard to call. Trimming cost V 2 bases and J 4 bases, with 9 bases left between them. The CDR3 runs to 13 residues. Germline V gene data show CDR1 as SGDLS and CDR2 as YYNGEE. The CDR3 DNA sequence: TGTGCCAGCAGCGTTACGGTTAGCACTGAAGCTTTCTTT. It encodes CASSVTVSTEAFF.

The chain recombines TRBV7-2 with TRBJ2-2; no reliable D call. This CDR3 comprises 15 residues. Looked up from germline, CDR1 is SGHTA and CDR2 is FQGNSA. V dropped 1 base and J dropped 6 bases, with 12 bases sitting between them. In nucleotides, the CDR3 is TGTGCCAGCAGCTTAGTATCCTGGGGATCCGGGGAGCTGTTTTTT. Its translation: CASSLVSWGSGELFF.

V and J are TRBV5-6 and TRBJ1-2; D may be TRBD1 (5 bases). Germline CDR1 is SGHDT and CDR2 is YYEEEE. Trimming left V 0 bases short and J 2 bases short, with 11 bases between. The CDR3 is made up of 15 amino acids. This CDR3 reads CASSLVGTGNYGYTF. The CDR3 DNA is TGTGCCAGCAGCTTGGTCGGGACTGGGAACTATGGCTACACCTTC.

This chain connects TRBV2 to TRBJ1-1, with 11 bases aligning to TRBD1. Germline trimming cut 6 bases from V and 6 bases from J; bases unmatched to any gene: 3. This CDR3 spans 13 amino acids. Germline V gives CDR1 SNHLY, CDR2 FYNNEI. In nucleotides, the CDR3 is TGTGCCAGCAGCGGGGACAGGGGGGCTGAAGCTTTCTTT. Protein product: CASSGDRGAEAFF.

The chain has TRBV4-1 and TRBJ2-2; 11 bases are a match to TRBD1. V was clipped by 4 bases and J by 7 bases; unmatched bases: 5. The CDR3 spans 15 residues. The germline V gene has CDR1 MGHRA and CDR2 YSYEKL. The DNA of the CDR3 is TGCGCCAGCAGCCGCGGACAGGGGGCAAACGGGGAGCTGTTTTTT. Amino acids: CASSRGQGANGELFF.

V gene TRBV30 combines with J gene TRBJ2-1; D remains unclear. CDR3 length: 11 amino acids. Between the trimmed V and J ends, which lost 3 bases and 9 bases, there was a span of 9 bases. The germline V gene encodes CDR1 GTSNPN and CDR2 SVGIG (reference sequence). CDR3 bases: TGTGCCTGGAGCAGTGTTCGTGAGCAGTTCTTC. Encoded protein: CAWSSVREQFF.